This T cell receptor beta chain was recorded in a study of blood T cell repertoires in COVID-19. For the study at large: Some COVID-19 samples were acute and others convalescent; all came from the United States, Italy and Spain.

The V end lost 6 bases, the J end lost 7 bases, and 24 bases lay between the germline ends. The CDR3 loop spans 16 amino acids. Germline V CDR1 and CDR2: MDHEN, SYDVKM. Sequencing used immunoSEQ multiplex PCR; TCRdb keeps in-frame clones, though not all of them. There are fewer than 110,000 clones in the sample; 80% to 95% occur only once, and over 1% lies in the top ten. This sequence was found in a woman between 25 and 40 years old with acute or convalescent COVID-19. Material for sequencing was peripheral blood. The rearrangement uses TRBV28 and TRBJ1-2, with TRBD1 as a possible D gene (5 bases). DNA of the CDR3: TGTGCCAGCAGCTGGGCCTTGGGGGGAGCGCCGGGTGGCTACACCTTC. Amino acids: CASSWALGGAPGGYTF.